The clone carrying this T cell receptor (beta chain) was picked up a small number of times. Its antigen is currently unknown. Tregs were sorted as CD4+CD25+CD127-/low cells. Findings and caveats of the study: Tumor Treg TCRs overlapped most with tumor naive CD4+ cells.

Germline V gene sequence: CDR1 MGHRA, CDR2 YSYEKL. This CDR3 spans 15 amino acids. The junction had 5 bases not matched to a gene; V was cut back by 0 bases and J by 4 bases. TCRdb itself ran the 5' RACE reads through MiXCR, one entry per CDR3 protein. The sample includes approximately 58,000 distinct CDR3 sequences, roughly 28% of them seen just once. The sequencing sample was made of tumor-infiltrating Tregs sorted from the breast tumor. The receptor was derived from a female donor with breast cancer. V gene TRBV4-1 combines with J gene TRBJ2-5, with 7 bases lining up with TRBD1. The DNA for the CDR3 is TGCGCCAGCAGCCAAGATGAGGGGGCGCGAGAGACCCAGTACTTC. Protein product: CASSQDEGARETQYF.